The 18 T cell receptor beta chains below come from one sample, sequenced in a study of T cells in Graves' hyperthyroidism and ophthalmopathy (dated by TCRdb to between 2018 and 2020). Libraries came from multiplex PCR. Sequencing used an Illumina HiSeq 2000. The TCR beta CDR3 regions were amplified from RNA transcripts. The first round of RT-PCR for the TCR CDR3 was performed with the HTBI primer set and the Qiagen OneStep RT-PCR kit. TCRdb passed the public sequencing reads through fastp at Q25 and MiXCR, retaining productive beta sequences. Rows matching on CDR3 protein sequence are summarized as one entry with the most common DNA and genes. Across this sample there are more than 500,000 distinct CDR3 sequences, with about 15% seen only once. The ten largest account for around 4.5% of the sample. Sample: blood. These receptors were obtained from a woman in her forties with Graves' ophthalmopathy.

This clonotype was seen at least ten times. V gene TRBV7-2 combines with J gene TRBJ2-7; no firm D call. Per germline, CDR1 SGHTA and CDR2 FQGNSA. V shed 2 bases and J shed 4 bases, with 6 bases lying between them. This CDR3 contains 12 residues. CDR3 sequence: CASSLTAYEQYF. As DNA, the CDR3 is TGTGCCAGCAGCTTAACGGCTTACGAGCAGTACTTC.

This clonotype was counted ten times or more. V is TRBV28 and J is TRBJ1-5; TRBD1 matches 7 bases. Per the germline V gene, CDR1 is MDHEN and CDR2 is SYDVKM. V was pared by 7 bases and J by 9 bases, with 12 bases of the junction left unmatched. The CDR3 is 14 amino acids. The CDR3 nucleotides read TGTGCCAGCAATCAGGGACGGACAGGAGGGCCCCAGCATTTT. Its protein is CASNQGRTGGPQHF.

This clonotype was detected many times. The J gene is TRBJ1-1, the V gene TRBV20-1; no clear D. The CDR3 is 12 residues long. Germline assignment: CDR1 DFQATT and CDR2 SNEGSKA (reference sequence). V was trimmed by 2 bases and J by 0 bases, leaving 4 bases between them. This CDR3 reads CSARLMNTEAFF. The CDR3 DNA reads TGCAGTGCTAGACTAATGAACACTGAAGCTTTCTTT.

This clonotype was recorded many times. This chain joins TRBV29-1 and TRBJ2-7; D possibly corresponds to TRBD1 (6 bases). This CDR3 contains 13 residues. Deletions cut 5 bases from V and 3 bases from J, with 14 bases between. Germline assignment: CDR1 SQVTM and CDR2 ANQGSEA. The CDR3: CSVLLPRGYEQYF. In DNA, the CDR3 is TGCAGCGTTTTGCTTCCCAGGGGCTACGAGCAGTACTTC.

This clonotype was counted at least ten times. The V gene is TRBV7-2, the J gene TRBJ2-2; TRBD2 aligns across 7 bases. CDR3 length equals 15 residues. V gave up 1 base and J gave up 3 bases; unmatched junction bases: 2. Looked up from germline, CDR1 is SGHTA and CDR2 is FQGNSA. CDR3 amino acids: CASSLVAGDTGELFF. Here the CDR3 DNA reads TGTGCCAGCAGCTTAGTTGCGGGAGACACCGGGGAGCTGTTTTTT.

This clonotype was seen many times. CDR3 sequence (DNA): TGCAGCGCCGCAACCGGGACAGGCCACTACGAGCAGTACTTC. It specifies CSAATGTGHYEQYF. This chain joins TRBV29-1 and TRBJ2-7; TRBD1 agrees at 8 bases. Trimming removed 7 bases from V and 3 bases from J; junction bases left unmatched: 11. The CDR3 contains 14 residues. Per the germline V gene, CDR1 is SQVTM and CDR2 is ANQGSEA.

The V call is TRBV5-1, the J call TRBJ2-5; no definite D call. The CDR3 consists of 12 residues. Germline assignment: CDR1 SGHRS and CDR2 YFSETQ. The V and J ends lost 5 bases and 0 bases respectively, with 5 bases between them. CDR3: CASRLNQETQYF. The DNA for the CDR3 is TGCGCCAGCAGACTTAACCAAGAGACCCAGTACTTC. The whole variable domain, remainder taken from reference TRBV5-1 and TRBJ2-5, is KAGVTQTPRYLIKTRGQQVTLSCSPISGHRSVSWYQQTPGQGLQFLFEYFSETQRNKGNFPGRFSGRQFSNSRSEMNVSTLELGDSALYLCASRLNQETQYFGPGTRLLVL.

This clonotype was recorded many times. The chain employs TRBV6-5 and TRBJ1-1; unclear D gene. The germline V gene encodes CDR1 MNHEY and CDR2 SVGAGI. Trimming took 3 bases from V and 1 from J, leaving 9 bases between them. CDR3 size: 14 residues. CDR3 nucleotides: TGTGCCAGCAGTTATAGGAACGAGAACACTGAAGCTTTCTTT. Amino acid sequence: CASSYRNENTEAFF.

This clonotype was counted many times. This sequence joins TRBV4-1 and TRBJ1-1; 7 nucleotides match TRBD1. The length of the CDR3 is 14 residues. V lost 4 bases to trimming and J lost 5 bases; unmatched junction nucleotides: 7. Germline loops: CDR1 MGHRA, CDR2 YSYEKL. The CDR3 loop reads CASSRDRVYTEAFF. The CDR3 nucleotides read TGCGCCAGCAGCCGTGACAGGGTCTATACTGAAGCTTTCTTT.

The chain couples TRBV20-1 to TRBJ2-7; 8 bases fit TRBD2. The germline V gene encodes CDR1 DFQATT and CDR2 SNEGSKA (reference sequence). The CDR3 sequence is 12 residues long. V was pared by 5 bases and J by 2 bases, with 2 bases of the junction left unmatched. Here the CDR3 reads CSAGGLAYEQYF. For the CDR3, the DNA is TGCAGTGCTGGGGGACTAGCCTACGAGCAGTACTTC.

This clonotype was detected ten times or more. The DNA of the CDR3 is TGTGCCCGTTCTAGCGGGCCCAGGGAGACCCAGTACTTC. Translated: CARSSGPRETQYF. The rearrangement links TRBV7-9 to TRBJ2-5, with 8 positions matching TRBD2. Germline loops: CDR1 SEHNR, CDR2 FQNEAQ (reference sequence). The CDR3 spans 13 residues. V lost 11 bases, J lost 5 bases, and 10 bases stayed unmatched.

Ten or more counts support this clonotype. DNA of the CDR3: TGTGCCACCATACAGGGGGCGACTGAAGCTTTCTTT. Translation gives CATIQGATEAFF. The V gene is TRBV2, the J gene TRBJ1-1; 9 positions match TRBD1. Trimming cost V 10 bases and J 5 bases; bases outside gene matches: 5. Germline CDR1 SNHLY, CDR2 FYNNEI. The CDR3 is 12 residues long.

This clonotype was found many times. The rearrangement links TRBV19 to TRBJ1-5, with D possibly TRBD1 on 5 matching bases. The germline CDR1 and CDR2 sequences are LNHDA and SQIVND (reference sequence). V was cut by 3 bases and J by 2 bases, with 11 bases left in between. CDR3 length: 15 amino acids. The CDR3 loop reads CASSIYRGGNQPQHF. Here the CDR3 DNA reads TGTGCCAGTAGTATTTATAGGGGAGGCAATCAGCCCCAGCATTTT. Full variable domain (outside the CDR3, taken from reference TRBV19 and TRBJ1-5): DGGITQSPKYLFRKEGQNVTLSCEQNLNHDAMYWYRQDPGQGLRLIYYSQIVNDFQKGDIAEGYSVSREKKESFPLTVTSAQKNPTAFYLCASSIYRGGNQPQHFGDGTRLSIL.

The rearrangement links TRBV30 to TRBJ2-5; the match to TRBD2 covers 8 bases. J was trimmed by 5 bases and V by 8 bases; bases with no gene match: 13. The CDR3 covers 14 residues. Germline CDR1 and CDR2: GTSNPN and SVGIG (reference sequence). CDR3 loop: CASQSSGSGETQYF. In DNA form, the CDR3 reads TGTGCCAGCCAATCAAGCGGGAGCGGCGAGACCCAGTACTTC.

This rearrangement joins TRBV12-3 or TRBV12-4 to TRBJ2-2, with unresolved D. Trimming took off 7 bases at V and 0 bases at J, with 18 bases between the two ends. This CDR3 has 17 amino acids. DNA of the CDR3: TGTGCCAGCACCACGTCCCTGGCCGACACGAACACCGGGGAGCTGTTTTTT. Protein product: CASTTSLADTNTGELFF.

This clonotype was detected many times. As DNA, the CDR3 is TGTGCCAGCAGTTGGTCCGGACAGGGATACGAGCAGTACTTC. Translated, it gives CASSWSGQGYEQYF. This rearrangement joins TRBV12-3 or TRBV12-4 to TRBJ2-7, with TRBD1 matching over 8 bases. This CDR3 has 14 residues. V lost 4 bases and J lost 4; bases outside the gene matches: 6.

This clonotype was observed many times. This chain connects TRBV2 to TRBJ1-5; a possible D gene is TRBD1 (5 bases). The CDR3 sequence is 16 residues long. CDR1 is SNHLY, CDR2 FYNNEI, per germline. V lost 6 bases, J lost 3 bases, and 18 bases lay in between. CDR3 amino acids: CASSASPGRDNQPQHF. CDR3 DNA: TGTGCCAGCAGCGCATCACCAGGGAGGGACAATCAGCCCCAGCATTTT.

CDR3 nucleotide sequence: TGTGCCAGCAGCTTTTGGGGTGATAACAGGGGGAACGAGCAGTACTTC. This translates into CASSFWGDNRGNEQYF. The rearrangement joins TRBV5-5 to TRBJ2-7, with 8 bases that match TRBD1. Germline V gene lookup returns CDR1 SGHKS and CDR2 YYEKEE (reference sequence). With V trimmed by 2 bases and J by 5 bases, 12 bases remained unmatched. The CDR3 loop spans 16 amino acids. Combining the CDR3 with reference TRBV5-5 and TRBJ2-7 gives the whole variable domain DAGVTQSPTHLIKTRGQQVTLRCSPISGHKSVSWYQQVLGQGPQFIFQYYEKEERGRGNFPDRFSARQFPNYSSELNVNALLLGDSALYLCASSFWGDNRGNEQYFGPGTRLTVT.